This T cell receptor (beta chain) emerged from a study of blood T cells in healthy people across ages. Caucasian, healthy and from Russia, the donors were aged between 6 and 90. It was with a sample-barcoded 5' primer and a J-beta primer mix that a second PCR of roughly 7 to 11 cycles was run. Every sample gave at least 3 million paired-end reads containing CDR3. TCRdb re-called the 5' RACE reads through MiXCR, storing one row per CDR3 protein. The data contain about 730,000 distinct CDR3 sequences, 40% to 45% of them singletons. Germline CDR1 and CDR2: SGHTA and FQGNSA. V was pared by 3 bases and J by 0 bases, with 15 bases between. The CDR3 runs to 18 residues.

This chain links TRBV7-2 with TRBJ2-6, with a possible D match to TRBD1 (6 bases). The sample comprised blood. The clonotype was recovered from a woman aged 60 to 75 in good health. CDR3 residues: CASSFAGTSFSGANVLTF. CDR3 bases: TGTGCCAGCAGCTTCGCCGGGACATCCTTCTCTGGGGCCAACGTCCTGACTTTC.